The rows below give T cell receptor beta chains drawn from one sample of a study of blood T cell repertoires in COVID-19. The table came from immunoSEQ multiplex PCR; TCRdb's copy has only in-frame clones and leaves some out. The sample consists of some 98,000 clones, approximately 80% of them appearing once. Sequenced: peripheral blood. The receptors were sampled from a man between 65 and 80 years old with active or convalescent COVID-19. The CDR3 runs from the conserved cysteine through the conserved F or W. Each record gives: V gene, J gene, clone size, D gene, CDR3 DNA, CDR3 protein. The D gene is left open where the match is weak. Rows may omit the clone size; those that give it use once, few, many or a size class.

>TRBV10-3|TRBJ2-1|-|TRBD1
TGTGCCATCAGCGCCAGGGGACAGGGGGCCGATGAGCAGTTCTTC
CAISARGQGADEQFF
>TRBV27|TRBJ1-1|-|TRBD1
TGTGCCAGCAGTCCTGGGACAGGGGGCTGGACTGAAGCTTTCTTT
CASSPGTGGWTEAFF
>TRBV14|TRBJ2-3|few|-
TGTGCCAGCAGCCAAGACAGGCTTAGCACAGATACGCAGTATTTT
CASSQDRLSTDTQYF
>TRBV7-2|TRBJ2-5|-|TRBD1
TGTGCCAGCAGCTTAGGCAGGGGGCGAGAGACCCAGTACTTC
CASSLGRGRETQYF
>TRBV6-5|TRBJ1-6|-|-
TGTGCCAGCGTTAAGACACCTGATTCACCCCTCCACTTT
CASVKTPDSPLHF
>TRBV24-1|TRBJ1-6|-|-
TGTGCCACCACAGGTAAAAAGGTTACTTCACCCCTCCACTTT
CATTGKKVTSPLHF
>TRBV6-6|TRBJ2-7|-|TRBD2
TGTGCCAGCACCCCCCGGGGGGGGGCCGGGTACGAGCAGTACTTC
CASTPRGGAGYEQYF
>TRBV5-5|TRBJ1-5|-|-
TGTGCCAGCAGCTTGGGGGGGCTTAGCAATCAGCCCCAGCATTTT
CASSLGGLSNQPQHF
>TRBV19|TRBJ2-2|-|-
TGTGCCAGTAGTATCGGGCAGGGGATTAACACCGGGGAGCTGTTTTTT
CASSIGQGINTGELFF
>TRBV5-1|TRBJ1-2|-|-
TGCGCCAGCCAGTTGGGGAGGGACTATGGCTACACCTTC
CASQLGRDYGYTF
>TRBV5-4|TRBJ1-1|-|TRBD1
TGTGCCAGCAGCAATACAGGGGGCGGATACACTGAAGCTTTCTTT
CASSNTGGGYTEAFF
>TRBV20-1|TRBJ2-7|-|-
TGCAGTGCTAGTAGGCCAGGGACCTACGAGCAGTACTTC
CSASRPGTYEQYF
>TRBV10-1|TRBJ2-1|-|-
TGCGCCAGCAGTGAGTCGGCCAGGGCGACCTACAATGAGCAGTTCTTC
CASSESARATYNEQFF
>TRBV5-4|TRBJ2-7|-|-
TGTGCCAGCAGCTACACAGGGAGCTCCTACGAGCAGTACTTC
CASSYTGSSYEQYF
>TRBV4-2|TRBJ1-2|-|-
TGTGCCAGCAGCCAAGAGAGGAGGCAAGCTAACTATGGCTACACCTTC
CASSQERRQANYGYTF
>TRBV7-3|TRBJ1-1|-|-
TGTGCCAGCAGCTTAAGAGGAGGGGAGAACACTGAAGCTTTCTTT
CASSLRGGENTEAFF
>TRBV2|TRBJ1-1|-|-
TGTGCCAGCAGAACCGAAAGCGGGCACACTGAAGCTTTCTTT
CASRTESGHTEAFF
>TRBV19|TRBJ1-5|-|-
TGTGCCAGTAGTGCCGTACGAGGGTTCAATCAGCCCCAGCATTTT
CASSAVRGFNQPQHF
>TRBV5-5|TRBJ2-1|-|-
TGTGCCAGCAGCTTGTTGGGGAGCGGGTCCTACAATGAGCAGTTCTTC
CASSLLGSGSYNEQFF
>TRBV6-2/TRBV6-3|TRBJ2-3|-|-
TGTGCCAGCAGCTATTACCGGACAGATACGCAGTATTTT
CASSYYRTDTQYF
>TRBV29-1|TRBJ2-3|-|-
TGCAGCGTTGAGGGCGGGGCAGATACGCAGTATTTT
CSVEGGADTQYF
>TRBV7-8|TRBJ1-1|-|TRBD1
TGTGCCAGCAGCCGAGAGGGGGCGAGGGCTTTCTTT
CASSREGARAFF
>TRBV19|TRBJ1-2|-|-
TGTGCCAGTAGTACCTTTGGGGGAGGCTATGGCTACACCTTC
CASSTFGGGYGYTF
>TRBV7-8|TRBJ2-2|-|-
TGTGCCAGCAGCTTAGTGGGACTCCCAGGTGTCGGGGAGCTGTTTTTT
CASSLVGLPGVGELFF